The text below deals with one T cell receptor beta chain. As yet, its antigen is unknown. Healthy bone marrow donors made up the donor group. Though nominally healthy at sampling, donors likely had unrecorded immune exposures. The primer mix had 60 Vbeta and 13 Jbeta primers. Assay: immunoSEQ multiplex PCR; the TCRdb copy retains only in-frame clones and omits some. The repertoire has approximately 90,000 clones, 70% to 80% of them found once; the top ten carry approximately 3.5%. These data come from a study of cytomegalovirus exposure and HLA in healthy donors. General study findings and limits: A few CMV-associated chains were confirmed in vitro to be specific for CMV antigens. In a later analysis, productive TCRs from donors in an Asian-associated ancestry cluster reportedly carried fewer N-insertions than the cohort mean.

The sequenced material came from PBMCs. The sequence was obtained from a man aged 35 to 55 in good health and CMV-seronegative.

CDR3 sequence reads: CASSLGLGYEQYF. The DNA of the CDR3 is TGTGCCAGCAGCCTAGGACTAGGGTACGAGCAGTACTTC. The chain carries TRBV4-2 and TRBJ2-7, with TRBD2 matching 7 bases. The V segment lost 4 bases and the J segment 4 bases; nucleotides outside the gene matches: 4. The CDR3 consists of 13 residues. The germline V gene encodes CDR1 LGHNA and CDR2 YNFKEQ.